These 11 T cell receptor beta chains originate from one sample sequenced in a study of blood T cell repertoires in COVID-19. Sequencing used immunoSEQ multiplex PCR; TCRdb keeps in-frame clones, though not all of them. The data hold about 200,000 clones, with around 83% observed a single time. Sample: peripheral blood. All receptors derive from a human donor in a cohort sampled during active COVID-19.

This clone was counted a single time. The rearrangement links TRBV5-1 to TRBJ2-7; 10 bases are shared with TRBD2. Germline CDR1 reads SGHRS; CDR2 reads YFSETQ. With 0 bases clipped from V and 2 bases from J, the junction kept 8 bases outside the gene matches. The CDR3 spans 17 residues. The CDR3 coding sequence is TGCGCCAGCAGCTTGGGGCGAAGCGGGAGGGGGGCCTACGAGCAGTACTTC. Translation: CASSLGRSGRGAYEQYF. Complete variable domain (other parts from reference TRBV5-1 and TRBJ2-7): KAGVTQTPRYLIKTRGQQVTLSCSPISGHRSVSWYQQTPGQGLQFLFEYFSETQRNKGNFPGRFSGRQFSNSRSEMNVSTLELGDSALYLCASSLGRSGRGAYEQYFGPGTRLTVT.

The genes are TRBV5-5 and TRBJ2-1; TRBD2 matches 8 bases. Trimming cost V 4 bases and J 4 bases; bases outside gene matches: 13. The CDR3 is 17 amino acids. CDR1 is SGHKS, CDR2 YYEKEE, per germline (reference sequence). The CDR3 nucleotides read TGTGCCAGCAGCCTAGGAGGGGCGGGAGGATTTTACAATGAGCAGTTCTTC. Translation: CASSLGGAGGFYNEQFF. Full variable domain (rest looked up from reference TRBV5-5 and TRBJ2-1): DAGVTQSPTHLIKTRGQQVTLRCSPISGHKSVSWYQQVLGQGPQFIFQYYEKEERGRGNFPDRFSARQFPNYSSELNVNALLLGDSALYLCASSLGGAGGFYNEQFFGPGTRLTVL.

The V gene is TRBV4-2, the J gene TRBJ2-3; 7 bases fit TRBD1. In germline, CDR1 is LGHNA, CDR2 YNFKEQ. V dropped 4 bases and J dropped 0; count of bases not matched to a gene: 7. CDR3 length: 16 amino acids. The CDR3 nucleotides read TGTGCCAGCAGCCCGCATGGACAGGCAAGCACAGATACGCAGTATTTT. Amino acid sequence: CASSPHGQASTDTQYF.

The genes are TRBV3-1 (or the pseudogene TRBV3-2) and TRBJ2-1, with TRBD1 as a possible D gene (6 bases). V lost 0 bases and J 7 bases, leaving 13 bases between the germline ends. Germline lookup yields CDR1 LGHDT and CDR2 YNNKEL (reference sequence). The CDR3 runs 15 residues. The CDR3 nucleotides read TGTGCCAGCAGCCAAGACCGCAGGGGACGTAATGAGCAGTTCTTC. Protein product: CASSQDRRGRNEQFF.

CDR3 in amino acids: CASSPRELNSGNTIYF. The CDR3 DNA reads as TGTGCCAGCAGCCCCCGTGAGCTAAACTCTGGAAACACCATATATTTT. V gene TRBV11-2 combines with J gene TRBJ1-3; D gene uncertain. The germline V gene has CDR1 SGHAT and CDR2 FQNNGV. The germline V and J ends were trimmed by 5 bases and 0 bases, with 14 bases remaining between them. This CDR3 has 16 residues.

This chain uses TRBV28 with TRBJ2-7, with TRBD2 matching 8 bases. V was pared by 4 bases and J by 6 bases, with 11 bases of the junction left unmatched. The CDR3 is 15 amino acids. Looked up from germline, CDR1 is MDHEN and CDR2 is SYDVKM. The CDR3 nucleotides read TGTGCCAGCAGTTCCACCGGGACTAGTCTAGCCGAGCAGTACTTC. This translates into CASSSTGTSLAEQYF. Combining the CDR3 with reference TRBV28 and TRBJ2-7 gives the whole variable domain DVKVTQSSRYLVKRTGEKVFLECVQDMDHENMFWYRQDPGLGLRLIYFSYDVKMKEKGDIPEGYSVSREKKERFSLILESASTNQTSMYLCASSSTGTSLAEQYFGPGTRLTVT.

J is TRBJ1-5 and V is TRBV18; D may be TRBD1 (6 bases). In germline, CDR1 is KGHSH, CDR2 LQKENI. Trimming took 6 bases from V and 3 from J, leaving 12 bases between them. The CDR3 runs to 14 residues. The CDR3 coding sequence is TGTGCCAGCTCCCGAGGACAGCCCAATCAGCCCCAGCATTTT. Its protein is CASSRGQPNQPQHF.

The chain uses TRBV7-2 and TRBJ2-7; no clear D. Germline CDR1 reads SGHTA; CDR2 reads FQGNSA. This CDR3 is 12 amino acids long. Deletions cut 7 bases from V and 3 bases from J, with 10 bases between. CDR3 in amino acids: CASKNLHYEQYF. CDR3 in DNA: TGTGCCAGCAAAAACTTGCACTACGAGCAGTACTTC.

V and J are TRBV19 and TRBJ2-3; 7 bases are shared with TRBD2. Looked up from germline, CDR1 is LNHDA and CDR2 is SQIVND (reference sequence). The CDR3 is made up of 15 amino acids. V lost 5 bases, J lost 2 bases, and 7 bases stayed unmatched. CDR3 residues: CASSRRDYLTDTQYF. Here the CDR3 DNA reads TGTGCCAGTAGTCGCCGGGACTACCTCACAGATACGCAGTATTTT.

V gene TRBV27 combines with J gene TRBJ2-7; 13 nucleotides align to TRBD2. The germline V gene encodes CDR1 MNHEY and CDR2 SMNVEV (reference sequence). The CDR3 runs to 14 residues. V lost 6 bases and J lost 7; bases outside the gene matches: 6. CDR3 in amino acids: CASRTGLAGEEQYF. CDR3 DNA: TGTGCCAGCAGGACCGGACTAGCGGGAGAGGAGCAGTACTTC.

The V gene is TRBV6-4, the J gene TRBJ1-1, with a weak D call TRBD1 (6 bases). V lost 0 bases and J 1 base, leaving 12 bases between the germline ends. The CDR3 runs to 16 residues. Germline V lookup: CDR1 MRHNA, CDR2 SNTAGT. The CDR3 protein is CASSDSIWTENTEAFF. The CDR3 nucleotides are TGTGCCAGCAGTGACTCGATATGGACAGAGAACACTGAAGCTTTCTTT.